This is a list of T cell receptor beta chains from one sample in a study of cytomegalovirus exposure and HLA in healthy donors. The protocol was immunoSEQ multiplex PCR, while the TCRdb copy is restricted to in-frame clones and leaves out a portion. Of roughly 200,000 clones in the sample, roughly 10% were seen once. Sequences were obtained from PBMCs. These receptors came from a woman in her 30s in good health and CMV-seropositive. Both conserved end residues are part of each CDR3. A D gene is named only where the DNA matches it firmly. Only some rows state a clone size, as once, few, many or a class for expanded clones.

d_gene	v_gene	abundance	j_gene	CDR3aa	CDR3nt
.	TRBV5-4	.	TRBJ1-2	CASSRDSHQGYTF	TGTGCCAGCAGCCGTGACAGCCACCAAGGCTACACCTTC
.	TRBV27	.	TRBJ2-5	CASSKGLSGSETQYF	TGTGCCAGCAGCAAAGGACTTTCAGGATCAGAGACCCAGTACTTC
.	TRBV30	.	TRBJ1-4	CACRGQSNEKLFF	TGTGCCTGTAGGGGACAAAGTAATGAAAAACTGTTTTTT
.	TRBV7-9	.	TRBJ2-7	CASTGGRRDPYEQYF	TGTGCCAGCACCGGGGGTCGGAGGGACCCCTACGAGCAGTACTTC
TRBD2	TRBV9	few	TRBJ2-7	CASSVEDGGAYEQYF	TGTGCCAGCAGCGTAGAGGATGGGGGGGCCTACGAGCAGTACTTC
TRBD2	TRBV5-4	few	TRBJ2-5	CASSARTSGGETQYF	TGTGCCAGCAGCGCCCGGACTAGCGGGGGCGAGACCCAGTACTTC
.	TRBV4-2	.	TRBJ2-1	CASSQDNRYNEQFF	TGTGCCAGCAGCCAAGATAACCGGTACAATGAGCAGTTCTTC
.	TRBV6-1	few	TRBJ2-7	CASSELGVEQYF	TGTGCCAGCAGTGAATTAGGAGTCGAGCAGTACTTC
TRBD2	TRBV7-9	.	TRBJ2-3	CASSLPSGADTSTDTQYF	TGTGCCAGCAGCTTACCGAGCGGGGCTGATACTAGCACAGATACGCAGTATTTT
.	TRBV10-3	.	TRBJ1-1	CAISDPQTATEAFF	TGTGCCATCAGTGATCCACAGACCGCCACTGAAGCTTTCTTT
TRBD1	TRBV5-4	.	TRBJ1-5	CASSLDGTDNQPQHF	TGTGCCAGCAGCTTGGACGGGACAGACAATCAGCCCCAGCATTTT
TRBD1	TRBV30	few	TRBJ2-7	CAWSLKGATYEQYF	TGTGCCTGGAGCTTAAAGGGGGCTACCTACGAGCAGTACTTC
.	TRBV19	few	TRBJ2-7	CASRRPQGYEQYF	TGTGCCAGTAGAAGACCACAGGGTTACGAGCAGTACTTC
.	TRBV6-1	.	TRBJ1-1	CASIYTEAFF	TGTGCCAGCATCTACACTGAAGCTTTCTTT
TRBD2	TRBV29-1	.	TRBJ2-1	CSVAGTSGSNEQFF	TGCAGCGTTGCCGGGACTAGCGGGAGTAATGAGCAGTTCTTC
TRBD2	TRBV5-8	.	TRBJ2-1	CASNTAGGNNEQFF	TGTGCCAGCAATACGGCGGGAGGAAACAATGAGCAGTTCTTC
.	TRBV5-6	.	TRBJ2-7	CASSLDIGEQYF	TGTGCCAGCAGCTTGGATATCGGCGAGCAGTACTTC
.	TRBV9	.	TRBJ2-7	CASSPGGFTYEQYF	TGTGCCAGCAGCCCAGGGGGGTTTACCTACGAGCAGTACTTC
.	TRBV9	.	TRBJ2-3	CASSVASVKDTQYF	TGTGCCAGCAGCGTAGCTTCGGTAAAGGATACGCAGTATTTT
.	TRBV6-1	.	TRBJ2-3	CASSEAGWGDTDTQYF	TGTGCCAGCAGTGAAGCCGGATGGGGGGATACAGATACGCAGTATTTT
.	TRBV6-6	.	TRBJ2-7	CASSGGRKSSYEQYF	TGTGCCAGCAGTGGGGGGAGGAAGAGCTCCTACGAGCAGTACTTC
TRBD2	TRBV5-8	few	TRBJ2-7	CASSLAGLAERAGF	TGTGCCAGCAGCTTGGCAGGACTAGCGGAACGAGCGGGATTC